Following are 8 T cell receptor beta chains from one sample sequenced in a study of blood T cell repertoires in COVID-19. Data came from immunoSEQ multiplex PCR; TCRdb stores just in-frame clones and leaves some out. Of about 240,000 clones listed, 70% to 85% are singletons. The specimen was peripheral blood. The receptor source for this set is an elderly woman with acute or convalescent COVID-19.

The V and J genes are TRBV5-1 and TRBJ1-2, with 9 positions matching TRBD1. This CDR3 has 17 amino acids. CDR1 SGHRS and CDR2 YFSETQ come from the germline V gene. Losses at the gene ends were 6 bases for V and 5 bases for J; bases not matched to a gene: 17. The CDR3 DNA reads TGCGCCAGCACCGAGGGCCCCCAGAGGACAGGGGAGTATGGCTACACCTTC. Its protein product is CASTEGPQRTGEYGYTF.

This clone occurred a few times. The chain joins TRBV5-5 to TRBJ2-3; 7 bases map to TRBD2. The junction had 10 bases not matched to a gene; V was cut back by 2 bases and J by 7 bases. Germline V gene lookup returns CDR1 SGHKS and CDR2 YYEKEE (reference sequence). The CDR3 is 15 amino acids. The CDR3 DNA sequence: TGTGCCAGCAGCTTCCTCCCTCCAGCGGGGAATACGCAGTATTTT. Amino acid sequence: CASSFLPPAGNTQYF.

The chain joins TRBV7-3 to TRBJ2-7; 9 nucleotides line up with TRBD2. This CDR3 has 15 residues. V lost 2 bases and J lost 3; bases outside the gene matches: 5. Per germline, CDR1 SGHTA and CDR2 FQGTGA. The CDR3 DNA sequence: TGTGCCAGCAGCTTAGTTGGGACTAGCATCTACGAGCAGTACTTC. Encoded protein: CASSLVGTSIYEQYF.

The chain has TRBV10-1 and TRBJ2-2; 10 positions agree with TRBD1. Trimming at V came to 0 bases and at J to 2 bases, leaving 6 bases not matched to a gene. CDR3 size: 18 residues. Germline assignment: CDR1 WNHNN and CDR2 SYGVQD (reference sequence). The CDR3 sequence is CASSESWTGGVNTGELFF. In nucleotides, the CDR3 is TGCGCCAGCAGTGAGTCATGGACAGGGGGGGTAAACACCGGGGAGCTGTTTTTT.

This clone was found a few times. V and J are TRBV30 and TRBJ1-5, with D tentatively TRBD1 (6 bases). Trimming took off 1 base at V and 1 base at J, with 11 bases between the two ends. CDR1 is GTSNPN, CDR2 SVGIG, per germline (reference sequence). The CDR3 covers 15 residues. CDR3 residues: CAWSEQGGSNQPQHF. The CDR3, as DNA: TGTGCCTGGAGTGAACAGGGAGGGAGCAATCAGCCCCAGCATTTT.

This chain connects TRBV30 to TRBJ1-4, with D hard to call. Germline-derived CDR1 and CDR2 are GTSNPN and SVGIG (reference sequence). V dropped 5 bases and J dropped 0 bases, with 7 bases sitting between them. The CDR3 length is 13 residues. This chain's CDR3 is CAWSRATNEKLFF. The CDR3 DNA is TGTGCCTGGTCACGAGCAACTAATGAAAAACTGTTTTTT.

DNA of the CDR3: TGTGCCAGCAGCACGGGACAGGGGAGGGGCACTGAAGCTTTCTTT. Protein product: CASSTGQGRGTEAFF. V and J are TRBV7-9 and TRBJ1-1; 10 nucleotides agree with TRBD1. V shed 5 bases, J shed 4 bases, and the junction held 7 bases outside the gene matches. Per germline, CDR1 SEHNR and CDR2 FQNEAQ (reference sequence). The CDR3 covers 15 residues. The full variable domain, rest sourced from reference TRBV7-9 and TRBJ1-1, is DTGVSQNPRHKITKRGQNVTFRCDPISEHNRLYWYRQTLGQGPEFLTYFQNEAQLEKSRLLSDRFSAERPKGSFSTLEIQRTEQGDSAMYLCASSTGQGRGTEAFFGQGTRLTVV.

This chain links TRBV6-5 with TRBJ1-2; D perhaps matches TRBD1 (6 bases). V was cut by 6 bases and J by 4 bases, with 9 bases left in between. The CDR3 spans 12 residues. From germline, CDR1 is MNHEY and CDR2 SVGAGI. In DNA, the CDR3 is TGTGCCAGCAGCCAGACAGGCTATGGCTACACCTTC. Translating gives CASSQTGYGYTF.